This T cell receptor (beta chain) derives from a study of siplizumab effects on memory and regulatory T cells. Sequenced by immunoSEQ multiplex PCR; TCRdb stores in-frame clones only, minus some. The data contain 75,000 to 95,000 clones, 80% to 90% of them singletons. This CDR3 is 15 amino acids long. J gave up 1 base and V 4 bases, and 1 base lay outside the gene matches. Germline assignment: CDR1 KGHSH and CDR2 LQKENI. The chain joins TRBV18 to TRBJ2-2; TRBD1 matches at 9 bases. Sequencing was carried out using CD4+ T cells sorted from blood. The source of this sequence is a human donor in good health. CDR3 coding DNA: TGTGCCAGCTCACTGGGACAGGGGAACACCGGGGAGCTGTTTTTT. Amino acid sequence: CASSLGQGNTGELFF.